A single sample gave rise to the 26 T cell receptor beta chains below, sequenced in a study of technical replicates of blood from a handful of donors (dated by TCRdb to between 2016 and 2019). The library was prepared using the immunoSEQ multiplex PCR assay. Imported from immuneACCESS, the table was reduced by TCRdb to in-frame sequences with V and J called. These copies leave out some clones; in studies compared against another copy, an unresolved V gene accounts for under half, and the cause of the remainder is not known. This sample is represented by just over 80,000 clones; roughly 94% of them were singletons. The ten most abundant clones make up 0.38% of the sample. The sequencing sample was made of T cells isolated from PBMCs. The receptor source for this set is a human donor in good health.

This clone is a singleton in its sample. The DNA of the CDR3 is TGTGCCAGCTCCCCCACTTCCGAAAAACTGTTTTTT. This gives the protein CASSPTSEKLFF. The chain has TRBV18 and TRBJ1-4; D is ambiguous. Trimming took off 6 bases at V and 8 bases at J, with 10 bases between the two ends. Germline V gene sequence: CDR1 KGHSH, CDR2 LQKENI. This CDR3 contains 12 residues.

This clone was seen just once. V is TRBV27 and J is TRBJ2-1; TRBD2 matches at 9 bases. V lost 11 bases and J lost 8; bases outside the gene matches: 13. Germline V gene lookup returns CDR1 MNHEY and CDR2 SMNVEV (reference sequence). The CDR3 totals 14 residues. The CDR3 loop reads CAAHPGLASDEQFF. In DNA, the CDR3 is TGTGCCGCCCACCCGGGACTAGCTTCTGATGAGCAGTTCTTC.

The chain has TRBV2 and TRBJ1-5; D uncertain. Trimming took off 4 bases at V and 4 bases at J, with 2 bases between the two ends. The CDR3 sequence is 11 residues long. Germline V gene sequence: CDR1 SNHLY, CDR2 FYNNEI. CDR3 in DNA: TGTGCCAGCAGTGTAAATCAGCCCCAGCATTTT. It codes for CASSVNQPQHF.

The chain couples TRBV27 to TRBJ1-2, with TRBD1 as a possible D gene (5 bases). CDR3 length: 12 residues. V was pared by 6 bases and J by 7 bases, with 12 bases between. The germline V gene encodes CDR1 MNHEY and CDR2 SMNVEV (reference sequence). The CDR3 nucleotides read TGTGCCAGCAGCCCTCCCGGGGGTGGCTACACCTTC. Translated, it gives CASSPPGGGYTF.

The V and J genes are TRBV18 and TRBJ2-5; D may be TRBD1 (6 bases). Germline CDR1 KGHSH, CDR2 LQKENI. V was pared by 4 bases and J by 0 bases, with 9 bases between. CDR3 length equals 14 residues. The CDR3 DNA reads TGTGCCAGCTCACGTACAGGGTACCAAGAGACCCAGTACTTC. Protein: CASSRTGYQETQYF.

The V gene is TRBV28, the J gene TRBJ1-2, with TRBD1 matching over 7 bases. Germline trimming cut 2 bases from V and 1 base from J; bases unmatched to any gene: 7. The CDR3 consists of 16 residues. Germline CDR1 is MDHEN and CDR2 is SYDVKM. The CDR3: CASSLAGTANNYGYTF. Here the CDR3 DNA reads TGTGCCAGCAGTTTAGCCGGGACAGCTAATAACTATGGCTACACCTTC.

This chain uses TRBV4-3 with TRBJ1-3; 7 bases align to TRBD1. This CDR3 has 16 residues. Germline loops: CDR1 LGHNA, CDR2 YSLEER. J lost 4 bases, V lost 3 bases, and 9 bases had no gene match. CDR3 sequence (DNA): TGCGCCAGCAGCCAGGCTTCGACAGGGTTCGGAAACACCATATATTTT. Translating it yields CASSQASTGFGNTIYF.

The chain couples TRBV29-1 to TRBJ2-7; D unresolved. Trimming cost V 2 bases and J 4 bases, with 6 bases left between them. The length of the CDR3 is 11 residues. The germline V gene has CDR1 SQVTM and CDR2 ANQGSEA. CDR3 sequence (DNA): TGCAGCGTTGAAAAAGAGTACGAGCAGTACTTC. This gives the protein CSVEKEYEQYF.

This clone was recorded once. Here the CDR3 DNA reads TGCGCCAGCAGCTTGCGGACAGGGTTCGAGCAGTACTTC. Protein: CASSLRTGFEQYF. V gene TRBV5-1 combines with J gene TRBJ2-7, with 8 bases matching TRBD1. The CDR3 is 13 residues long. CDR1 and CDR2 (germline): SGHRS, YFSETQ. With V trimmed by 1 base and J by 6 bases, 3 bases remained unmatched.

J is TRBJ1-2 and V is TRBV5-4, with D hard to call. The CDR3 contains 13 residues. Germline CDR1 SGHNT, CDR2 YYREEE (reference sequence). Trimming stripped 0 bases from V and 5 bases from J, with 8 bases between. The CDR3 DNA sequence: TGTGCCAGCAGCTTGGACGGGTTATATGGCTACACCTTC. Translating gives CASSLDGLYGYTF.

This clone was seen at least ten times. The CDR3 sequence: CSATEFTEAFF. CDR3 nucleotides: TGCAGTGCAACGGAGTTCACTGAAGCTTTCTTT. The chain carries TRBV20-1 and TRBJ1-1, with D unresolved. V lost 6 bases to trimming and J lost 4 bases, with 9 bases between them. Germline assignment: CDR1 DFQATT and CDR2 SNEGSKA (reference sequence). CDR3 length equals 11 residues.

This clone was seen a few times. This chain joins TRBV6-4 and TRBJ1-1, with 8 bases matching TRBD1. Germline V gives CDR1 MRHNA, CDR2 SNTAGT. With 6 bases clipped from V and 8 bases from J, the junction kept 2 bases outside the gene matches. This CDR3 spans 11 amino acids. The CDR3 reads CASSRDREAFF. The CDR3 DNA is TGTGCCAGCAGCCGGGACAGGGAAGCTTTCTTT.

The rearrangement links TRBV2 to TRBJ2-7; D is perhaps TRBD2 (6 bases). There are 12 residues in the CDR3. The ends were cut back, 8 bases at V and 2 bases at J, with 10 bases in the middle. Germline CDR1 is SNHLY and CDR2 is FYNNEI. The CDR3 region has the DNA TGTGCCAGCGGGGACTTGGCCTACGAGCAGTACTTC. Amino acid sequence: CASGDLAYEQYF. Full variable domain (missing parts from reference TRBV2 and TRBJ2-7): EPEVTQTPSHQVTQMGQEVILRCVPISNHLYFYWYRQILGQKVEFLVSFYNNEISEKSEIFDDQFSVERPDGSNFTLKIRSTKLEDSAMYFCASGDLAYEQYFGPGTRLTVT.

The CDR3 loop reads CASSEREGATGGYTF. For the CDR3, the DNA is TGTGCCAGCAGTGAGCGGGAGGGGGCGACGGGCGGCTACACCTTC. The chain employs TRBV2 and TRBJ1-2; TRBD1 agrees at 7 bases. This CDR3 contains 15 residues. V gave up 3 bases and J gave up 8 bases; unmatched junction bases: 12. Germline loops: CDR1 SNHLY, CDR2 FYNNEI.

V gene TRBV10-3 combines with J gene TRBJ2-1; 11 nucleotides agree with TRBD2. CDR1 and CDR2 (germline): ENHRY, SYGVKD. This CDR3 has 16 amino acids. V gave up 3 bases and J gave up 8 bases; unmatched junction bases: 9. The CDR3 nucleotides read TGTGCCATCAGTGAAGGTAGCGGGAGGGCCGCGGATGAGCAGTTCTTC. This sequence encodes CAISEGSGRAADEQFF.

The chain carries TRBV11-3 and TRBJ1-1; D gene ambiguous. V dropped 4 bases and J dropped 1 base, with 10 bases sitting between them. CDR3 length: 14 amino acids. CDR1 and CDR2 from the germline V gene are SGHNT and YENEEA. DNA of the CDR3: TGTGCCAGCAGCTATTCGACTGGGAACACTGAAGCTTTCTTT. Translation gives CASSYSTGNTEAFF.

The rearrangement links TRBV29-1 to TRBJ2-1; 14 bases match TRBD2. The CDR3 spans 16 residues. After removal of 8 bases from V and 2 bases from J, the junction contained 8 bases not matched to a gene. Germline V gene lookup returns CDR1 SQVTM and CDR2 ANQGSEA. CDR3 protein: CSCQGTSGSTYNEQFF. CDR3 sequence (DNA): TGCAGCTGCCAGGGGACTAGCGGGAGCACCTACAATGAGCAGTTCTTC.

The genes are TRBV7-9 and TRBJ1-5, with D possibly matching TRBD1 (6 bases). Trimming took off 2 bases at V and 4 bases at J, with 12 bases between the two ends. The germline gives CDR1 SEHNR, CDR2 FQNEAQ (reference sequence). The CDR3 has 15 residues. The CDR3 bases are TGTGCCAGCAGCTTAAGTGGACAGTTGAATCAGCCCCAGCATTTT. It encodes CASSLSGQLNQPQHF.

V and J are TRBV6-5 and TRBJ2-1; 8 nucleotides line up with TRBD1. After removal of 10 bases from V and 7 bases from J, the junction contained 9 bases not matched to a gene. Germline V CDR1 and CDR2: MNHEY, SVGAGI. CDR3 length: 13 residues. CDR3 coding DNA: TGTGCCACCCACAGGGGGGCGGGAAATGAGCAGTTCTTC. It specifies CATHRGAGNEQFF.

The chain couples TRBV5-1 to TRBJ2-2; a weak D match, TRBD1 (6 bases). Trimming left V 2 bases short and J 5 bases short, with 16 bases between. From germline, CDR1 is SGHRS and CDR2 YFSETQ. The CDR3 sequence is 16 residues long. In nucleotides, the CDR3 is TGCGCCAGCAGCTTTACCCGGGACACTAGTACCGGGGAGCTGTTTTTT. Protein product: CASSFTRDTSTGELFF.

The chain has TRBV6-1 and TRBJ2-7, with D possibly being TRBD1 (5 bases). This CDR3 region has 13 residues. Germline CDR1 reads MNHNS; CDR2 reads SASEGT. Between the trimmed V and J ends, which lost 7 bases and 0 bases, there was a span of 10 bases. Written as DNA, the CDR3 is TGTGCCAGCACGGCAGGGTCCTCCTACGAGCAGTACTTC. This encodes CASTAGSSYEQYF.

The chain uses TRBV9 and TRBJ2-3, with D possibly matching TRBD2 (5 bases). This CDR3 is built from 17 residues. Germline CDR1 SGDLS, CDR2 YYNGEE. V lost 0 bases and J lost 2, with 16 bases in between. CDR3 loop: CASSVESGYYLTDTQYF. The DNA for the CDR3 is TGTGCCAGCAGCGTAGAATCGGGGTATTACCTCACAGATACGCAGTATTTT.

The CDR3 loop is CASSPTSGGSYNEQFF. CDR3 DNA: TGTGCCAGCAGCCCAACTAGCGGGGGCTCCTACAATGAGCAGTTCTTC. V is TRBV7-9 and J is TRBJ2-1; 11 nucleotides align to TRBD2. J was trimmed by 0 bases and V by 5 bases; bases with no gene match: 3. Germline CDR1 SEHNR, CDR2 FQNEAQ (reference sequence). The CDR3 extends over 16 amino acids.

The chain links TRBV7-9 to TRBJ2-4, with D possibly matching TRBD2 (5 bases). Germline CDR1 reads SEHNR; CDR2 reads FQNEAQ (reference sequence). V lost 2 bases to trimming and J lost 6 bases, with 14 bases between them. This CDR3 has 15 amino acids. The CDR3 region has the DNA TGTGCCAGCAGCTTATCCCCCAGAGGAGGAAACATTCAGTACTTC. Protein: CASSLSPRGGNIQYF.

The chain links TRBV29-1 to TRBJ1-1, with TRBD1 identical over 8 bases. The CDR3 consists of 12 residues. Germline assignment: CDR1 SQVTM and CDR2 ANQGSEA. After removal of 5 bases from V and 3 bases from J, the junction contained 2 bases not matched to a gene. CDR3 region: CSVQGADTEAFF. In nucleotides, the CDR3 is TGCAGCGTTCAGGGGGCGGACACTGAAGCTTTCTTT.

V gene TRBV7-8 combines with J gene TRBJ2-7; tentatively, D is TRBD2 (6 bases). The length of the CDR3 is 16 residues. Trimming cost V 4 bases and J 4 bases, with 20 bases left between them. Germline lookup yields CDR1 SGHVS and CDR2 FQNEAQ. This CDR3 reads CASSSEAGDSRYEQYF. The CDR3 DNA reads TGTGCCAGCAGCTCCGAAGCCGGGGACTCGAGATACGAGCAGTACTTC.